The next 12 T cell receptor beta chains were all read from a single sample in a study of radiation and T cells in renal cell carcinoma. Treatment: 15 Gy SBRT to primary tumor, nephrectomy 4 weeks later. Clones were sequenced by immunoSEQ multiplex PCR, and TCRdb holds only the in-frame ones, with some missing. The sample yields 14,000 or so clones, about 64% seen once. Sequencing used tumor tissue, obtained from a patient whose treatment included radiotherapy and nephrectomy. The receptors were sampled from a woman between 70 and 85 years old with renal cell carcinoma.

A word on this clone: The same CDR3 also results from other DNA sequences found in this sample. V is TRBV29-1 and J is TRBJ2-7; D is ambiguous. With 3 bases removed from V and 5 bases from J, the gap between germline ends came to 17 bases. This CDR3 is built from 14 residues. CDR1 and CDR2 from the germline V gene are SQVTM and ANQGSEA. The CDR3 nucleotides are TGCAGCGTTGAGGATGCCGGGTTGAAAAACGAGCAGTACTTC. Encoded protein: CSVEDAGLKNEQYF.

This clone was observed once. Other DNA sequences in the sample encode the same CDR3. V and J are TRBV2 and TRBJ1-3, with 9 positions matching TRBD1. Germline assignment: CDR1 SNHLY and CDR2 FYNNEI. This CDR3 spans 13 amino acids. The junction had 1 base not matched to a gene; V was cut back by 8 bases and J by 2 bases. CDR3 residues: CASGTGPGNTIYF. The DNA for the CDR3 is TGTGCCAGCGGGACAGGGCCTGGAAACACCATATATTTT.

V is TRBV7-6 and J is TRBJ2-1, with a weak D call TRBD2 (6 bases). The length of the CDR3 is 15 residues. V was cut by 2 bases and J by 5 bases, with 13 bases left in between. Looked up from germline, CDR1 is SGHVS and CDR2 is FNYEAQ. CDR3 region: CASSLTGEPNNEQFF. DNA of the CDR3: TGTGCCAGCAGCTTAACGGGAGAACCCAACAATGAGCAGTTCTTC.

This clone came up many times. The chain employs TRBV7-2 and TRBJ1-2; D is ambiguous. The CDR3 length is 12 residues. Trimming took off 1 base at V and 5 bases at J, with 5 bases between the two ends. Germline V CDR1 and CDR2: SGHTA, FQGNSA. The CDR3 sequence: CASSLEEYGYTF. DNA of the CDR3: TGTGCCAGCAGCTTAGAGGAGTATGGCTACACCTTC.

The chain has TRBV5-1 and TRBJ2-3; 10 nucleotides line up with TRBD1. CDR3 length: 16 residues. J was trimmed by 3 bases and V by 4 bases; bases with no gene match: 8. Germline V CDR1 and CDR2: SGHRS, YFSETQ. CDR3: CASSPGQGVMTDTQYF. CDR3 DNA sequence: TGCGCCAGCAGCCCAGGACAGGGGGTAATGACAGATACGCAGTATTTT.

This clone is a singleton in its sample. Here the CDR3 DNA reads TGTGCCAGCAGCGTGGCGGGAGGGAACACCGGGGAGCTGTTTTTT. Protein sequence: CASSVAGGNTGELFF. The chain is built from TRBV9 and TRBJ2-2; 8 bases align to TRBD2. With V trimmed by 2 bases and J by 1 base, 1 base remained unmatched. Per the germline V gene, CDR1 is SGDLS and CDR2 is YYNGEE. The CDR3 totals 15 residues. The variable domain in full, with the rest retrieved from reference TRBV9 and TRBJ2-2, is DSGVTQTPKHLITATGQRVTLRCSPRSGDLSVYWYQQSLDQGLQFLIQYYNGEERAKGNILERFSAQQFPDLHSELNLSSLELGDSALYFCASSVAGGNTGELFFGEGSRLTVL.

In this sample, this clone turned up a few times. The rearrangement uses TRBV9 and TRBJ2-3; D perhaps matches TRBD2 (6 bases). The germline CDR1 and CDR2 sequences are SGDLS and YYNGEE. CDR3 size: 16 residues. Trimming took 0 bases from V and 0 from J, leaving 11 bases between them. The CDR3 is CASSVGGGTSTDTQYF. The CDR3 nucleotides are TGTGCCAGCAGCGTAGGGGGCGGGACTAGCACAGATACGCAGTATTTT.

The chain links TRBV6-5 to TRBJ1-5, with 10 bases identical to TRBD1. There are 16 residues in the CDR3. J lost 7 bases, V lost 4 bases, and 10 bases had no gene match. Per the germline V gene, CDR1 is MNHEY and CDR2 is SVGAGI. DNA of the CDR3: TGTGCCAGCAGTTCCCGACAGGGGGCGGTGGGGCAGCCCCAGCATTTT. Its protein is CASSSRQGAVGQPQHF.

The chain couples TRBV27 to TRBJ2-2; no firm D call. CDR1 is MNHEY and CDR2 is SMNVEV in the germline V gene (reference sequence). V was clipped by 3 bases and J by 4 bases, with 9 bases between them. The CDR3 length is 14 residues. The DNA of the CDR3 is TGTGCCAGCAGTTTTCACCCGCTCACCGGGGAGCTGTTTTTT. Its protein product is CASSFHPLTGELFF.

In this sample, this clone turned up a few times. The CDR3 sequence: CASSSGQGNTEAFF. In DNA form, the CDR3 reads TGTGCCAGCAGTTCCGGACAGGGCAACACTGAAGCTTTCTTT. The chain is built from TRBV27 and TRBJ1-1; 8 bases match TRBD1. This CDR3 has 14 amino acids. The germline CDR1 and CDR2 sequences are MNHEY and SMNVEV (reference sequence). J was trimmed by 2 bases and V by 4 bases; bases with no gene match: 3.

By frequency in the sample, this clone is medium-sized. V is TRBV7-8 and J is TRBJ2-2, with D unclear. Trimming took off 1 base at V and 3 bases at J, with 3 bases between the two ends. The V gene's germline CDR1 is SGHVS and CDR2 FQNEAQ. This CDR3 is built from 13 residues. The CDR3 DNA is TGTGCCAGCAGCTTAGTGGACACCGGGGAGCTGTTTTTT. This translates into CASSLVDTGELFF.

The V call is TRBV6-5, the J call TRBJ1-1; 7 positions agree with TRBD1. In germline, CDR1 is MNHEY, CDR2 SVGAGI. The junction had 5 bases not matched to a gene; V was cut back by 6 bases and J by 4 bases. The length of the CDR3 is 13 residues. CDR3 sequence: CASSPQGGTEAFF. The CDR3 DNA sequence: TGTGCCAGCAGCCCGCAGGGGGGCACTGAAGCTTTCTTT.